These 28 T cell receptor beta chains came from one sample sequenced in a study of T cells after yellow fever vaccination. TCRdb passed the 5' RACE reads through MiXCR, listing each CDR3 protein once. The repertoire consists of some 320,000 distinct CDR3 sequences, with roughly 4% occurring once and the leading ten covering around 23%. The sample in question was PBMCs, obtained 5 days after the yellow fever booster vaccination. The source of these receptors is a man younger than 35 who received the YFV17D yellow fever vaccine.

This clonotype was counted many times. The chain combines TRBV5-1 with TRBJ2-5; possible D gene TRBD2, 6 bases. V lost 2 bases, J lost 4 bases, and 15 bases lay in between. Germline values: CDR1 SGHRS, CDR2 YFSETQ. This CDR3 has 15 amino acids. Written as DNA, the CDR3 is TGCGCCAGCAGCTTTTTGGGTAGCGGCGTAGAGACCCAGTACTTC. Its translation: CASSFLGSGVETQYF.

This clonotype was seen at least ten times. The chain couples TRBV4-3 to TRBJ2-5; 9 nucleotides agree with TRBD1. J gave up 4 bases and V 0 bases, and 6 bases lay outside the gene matches. The germline gives CDR1 LGHNA, CDR2 YSLEER. The CDR3 runs to 16 residues. The CDR3 region has the DNA TGCGCCAGCAGCCAAGACGGCGGGACAGGGCGAGAGACCCAGTACTTC. It translates to CASSQDGGTGRETQYF.

This clonotype has just a few counts. The V call is TRBV29-1, the J call TRBJ2-7; no firm D call. Trimming stripped 5 bases from V and 3 bases from J, with 17 bases between. Germline CDR1 and CDR2: SQVTM and ANQGSEA. The CDR3 extends over 14 amino acids. CDR3 nucleotides: TGCAGCGTTTTCGGCGATCCTAATGACTACGAGCAGTACTTC. The encoded protein is CSVFGDPNDYEQYF.

This clonotype appeared a few times. The chain uses TRBV5-1 and TRBJ1-2; 7 nucleotides match TRBD1. Trimming removed 0 bases from V and 2 bases from J; junction bases left unmatched: 4. The CDR3 runs to 15 residues. Germline values: CDR1 SGHRS, CDR2 YFSETQ. The CDR3 nucleotides read TGCGCCAGCAGCTTGGGGGGGACAGACAACTATGGCTACACCTTC. This encodes CASSLGGTDNYGYTF.

At least ten counts were recorded for this clonotype. The gene calls are TRBV6-2 or TRBV6-3 and TRBJ2-7; the D gene is possibly TRBD2 (5 bases). V was trimmed by 2 bases and J by 5 bases, leaving 7 bases between them. There are 12 residues in the CDR3. In germline, CDR1 is MNHEY, CDR2 SVGEGT. The CDR3 DNA follows: TGTGCCAGCAGTTACCGAGGGAACGAGCAGTACGTC. This translates into CASSYRGNEQYV.

The genes are TRBV11-3 and TRBJ1-1; the D is unclear. CDR1 is SGHNT, CDR2 YENEEA, per germline. V lost 7 bases and J lost 8, with 14 bases in between. The CDR3 has 12 amino acids. The CDR3 DNA is TGTGCCAGCAAATCCCCGGGCACAGAAGCTTTCTTT. Protein product: CASKSPGTEAFF.

The chain combines TRBV7-2 with TRBJ2-1; weak D call: TRBD2 (6 bases). Germline lookup yields CDR1 SGHTA and CDR2 FQGNSA. The CDR3 has 15 residues. V shed 3 bases and J shed 7 bases, with 16 bases lying between them. For the CDR3, the DNA is TGTGCCAGCAGCTTTGGGCAGGGAGGTGTAAATGAGCAGTTCTTC. Residues: CASSFGQGGVNEQFF.

This clonotype appeared many times. A junction boundary mismatches the germline segment, possibly from a read error. This rearrangement joins TRBV4-3 to TRBJ2-1; TRBD2 might be the D (6 bases). This CDR3 region has 14 residues. The V gene's germline CDR1 is LGHNA and CDR2 YSLEER. The CDR3 DNA sequence: TGCGCCAGCAGTCAAGAGATAGCGGCCCATGAGCAGTTCTTC. Translating it yields CASSQEIAAHEQFF.

A single count supports this clonotype. This rearrangement joins TRBV19 to TRBJ2-7; D may be TRBD1 or TRBD2 (6 bases each). CDR1 LNHDA and CDR2 SQIVND come from the germline V gene (reference sequence). The V and J ends lost 4 bases and 5 bases respectively, with 15 bases between them. This CDR3 region has 14 residues. DNA of the CDR3: TGTGCCAGTAGTAACGCCTTCGGGGGCCACGAGCAGTACTTC. Its translation: CASSNAFGGHEQYF. Full variable domain (rest looked up from reference TRBV19 and TRBJ2-7): DGGITQSPKYLFRKEGQNVTLSCEQNLNHDAMYWYRQDPGQGLRLIYYSQIVNDFQKGDIAEGYSVSREKKESFPLTVTSAQKNPTAFYLCASSNAFGGHEQYFGPGTRLTVT.

The chain joins TRBV6-5 to TRBJ2-1, with TRBD2 matching over 8 bases. The CDR3 extends over 14 amino acids. Germline V CDR1 and CDR2: MNHEY, SVGAGI. J was trimmed by 16 bases and V by 1 base; bases with no gene match: 12. The CDR3 DNA is TGTGCCAGCAGTTACTGGGTAGCGGGGCCCGTCCTTTTCTTC. This codes for CASSYWVAGPVLFF.

This chain joins TRBV5-5 and TRBJ2-7; 8 bases align to TRBD1. The CDR3 is made up of 14 amino acids. Germline loops: CDR1 SGHKS, CDR2 YYEKEE (reference sequence). With 4 bases clipped from V and 3 bases from J, the junction kept 6 bases outside the gene matches. The CDR3 region has the DNA TGTGCCAGCAGCCTAGGGACAGGTAACTACGAGCAGTACTTC. Residues: CASSLGTGNYEQYF. The full variable domain, completed using reference TRBV5-5 and TRBJ2-7, is DAGVTQSPTHLIKTRGQQVTLRCSPISGHKSVSWYQQVLGQGPQFIFQYYEKEERGRGNFPDRFSARQFPNYSSELNVNALLLGDSALYLCASSLGTGNYEQYFGPGTRLTVT.

V is TRBV10-3 and J is TRBJ1-3, with D possibly matching TRBD1 (5 bases). V dropped 8 bases and J dropped 4 bases, with 12 bases sitting between them. The CDR3 covers 13 residues. Germline CDR1 reads ENHRY; CDR2 reads SYGVKD. The CDR3 sequence: CAIQGREGNTIYF. CDR3 sequence (DNA): TGTGCCATCCAGGGAAGAGAAGGAAACACCATATATTTT.

The table lists this clonotype with a few counts. The genes are TRBV13 and TRBJ2-5; D is unresolved. The CDR3 has 13 residues. Looked up from germline, CDR1 is PRHDT and CDR2 is FYEKMQ (reference sequence). V was cut by 4 bases and J by 5 bases, with 11 bases left in between. CDR3 bases: TGTGCCAGCAGCTCCAAAAGTCGGGAGACCCAGTACTTC. This sequence encodes CASSSKSRETQYF.

The chain has TRBV29-1 and TRBJ2-1, with D unclear. Looked up from germline, CDR1 is SQVTM and CDR2 is ANQGSEA. This CDR3 is built from 12 residues. The V end lost 3 bases, the J end lost 6 bases, and 9 bases lay between the germline ends. The CDR3 nucleotides are TGCAGCGTTGAGGGCAGACCCAATGAGCAGTTCTTC. Its translation: CSVEGRPNEQFF.

This clonotype was seen a few times. The chain combines TRBV6-5 with TRBJ2-3; tentatively, D is TRBD1 (5 bases). The germline V and J ends were trimmed by 0 bases and 1 base, with 20 bases remaining between them. This CDR3 spans 19 amino acids. Germline CDR1 is MNHEY and CDR2 is SVGAGI. In DNA, the CDR3 is TGTGCCAGCAGTTACTCGATCCCCCCCGGTCTAGGGGGCACAGATACGCAGTATTTT. Translation gives CASSYSIPPGLGGTDTQYF.

The CDR3 DNA reads TGTGCCAGCAGCCAAGAGAGGGGGGGACAGCCCCAGCATTTT. Amino acid sequence: CASSQERGGQPQHF. The genes are TRBV3-1 and TRBJ1-5, with a tentative D call TRBD1 (6 bases). With 0 bases removed from V and 7 bases from J, the gap between germline ends came to 10 bases. CDR3 length: 14 residues. Germline V lookup: CDR1 LGHDT, CDR2 YNNKEL (reference sequence).

V is TRBV5-4 and J is TRBJ2-7; 9 bases are a match to TRBD1. There are 15 residues in the CDR3. Germline V CDR1 and CDR2: SGHNT, YYREEE (reference sequence). The junction had 6 bases not matched to a gene; V was cut back by 2 bases and J by 3 bases. The CDR3 bases are TGTGCCAGCAGCTTTTGGGACAGGGCGAACTACGAGCAGTACTTC. Protein sequence: CASSFWDRANYEQYF.

The V call is TRBV6-9, the J call TRBJ1-6; D is possibly TRBD1 (5 bases). There are 15 residues in the CDR3. Trimming removed 6 bases from V and 4 bases from J, with 13 bases in between. Germline V gene lookup returns CDR1 MNHGY and CDR2 SVAAGI. CDR3 residues: CASSSGDGYNSPLHF. DNA of the CDR3: TGTGCCAGCAGCTCTGGGGACGGTTATAATTCACCCCTCCACTTT.

This clonotype came up many times. The chain carries TRBV6-2 or TRBV6-3 and TRBJ2-7; TRBD1 might be the D (5 bases). Germline V gene data show CDR1 as MNHEY and CDR2 as SVGEGT. V was clipped by 3 bases and J by 2 bases, with 14 bases between them. CDR3 size: 15 residues. The CDR3 region is CASSYGASPTYEQYV. CDR3 nucleotides: TGTGCCAGCAGTTATGGGGCAAGTCCTACCTACGAGCAGTACGTC.

This clonotype was seen a handful of times. This chain connects TRBV7-9 to TRBJ2-7; the D gene is possibly TRBD1 (6 bases). The V gene lost 2 bases and the J gene lost 6 bases, with 8 bases spanning the gap. The germline gives CDR1 SEHNR, CDR2 FQNEAQ (reference sequence). This CDR3 region has 12 residues. CDR3 DNA sequence: TGTGCCAGCAGCTTACAGGGGATCGAGCAGTACGTC. Amino acid sequence: CASSLQGIEQYV.

This clonotype was recorded a few times. This chain joins TRBV15 and TRBJ2-7; 8 bases fit TRBD2. The length of the CDR3 is 14 residues. Germline values: CDR1 LNHNV, CDR2 YYDKDF (reference sequence). Trimming cost V 5 bases and J 3 bases; bases outside gene matches: 6. CDR3 bases: TGTGCCACCAGCGGTCGGGGGGGCGGCTACGAGCAGTACTTC. Protein: CATSGRGGGYEQYF.

This clonotype appeared a few times. The gene calls are TRBV7-2 and TRBJ2-3, with 11 bases fitting TRBD2. Looked up from germline, CDR1 is SGHTA and CDR2 is FQGNSA. J gave up 7 bases and V 5 bases, and 11 bases lay outside the gene matches. The CDR3 is 16 amino acids. CDR3 in amino acids: CASSPNSGTSGYTQYF. The DNA for the CDR3 is TGTGCCAGCAGCCCCAACTCAGGGACTAGCGGATATACGCAGTATTTT.

This clonotype was seen more than once but under ten times. This chain connects TRBV19 to TRBJ1-6; D is unclear. The V end was cut by 5 bases, the J end by 5 bases, with 7 bases between. Germline V gene data show CDR1 as LNHDA and CDR2 as SQIVND (reference sequence). The CDR3 totals 13 residues. CDR3 amino acids: CASSLGDNSPLHF. DNA of the CDR3: TGTGCCAGTAGTTTAGGCGATAATTCACCCCTCCACTTT.

The chain uses TRBV20-1 and TRBJ1-2, with D possibly matching TRBD1 (5 bases). Germline V gene data show CDR1 as DFQATT and CDR2 as SNEGSKA (reference sequence). The CDR3 runs to 15 residues. V lost 0 bases and J lost 0, with 11 bases in between. The CDR3 protein is CSARDRGYPNYGYTF. The CDR3 DNA sequence: TGCAGTGCTAGAGATCGGGGGTACCCTAACTATGGCTACACCTTC.

The chain carries TRBV20-1 and TRBJ1-4; D call uncertain. CDR1 and CDR2 from the germline V gene are DFQATT and SNEGSKA (reference sequence). Trimming took off 3 bases at V and 5 bases at J, with 7 bases between the two ends. The CDR3 spans 12 residues. CDR3 region: CSASRPNEKLFF. For the CDR3, the DNA is TGCAGTGCTAGTAGGCCCAATGAAAAACTGTTTTTT.

The CDR3 here is CASSLGPWGNEQFF. CDR3 nucleotide sequence: TGTGCCAGCAGTTTAGGACCCTGGGGCAATGAGCAGTTCTTC. The chain is built from TRBV27 and TRBJ2-1, with D hard to call. Per the germline V gene, CDR1 is MNHEY and CDR2 is SMNVEV (reference sequence). Trimming cost V 2 bases and J 6 bases, with 11 bases left between them. The CDR3 consists of 14 residues.

This chain links TRBV19 with TRBJ2-1, with D unresolved. The V end lost 0 bases, the J end lost 0 bases, and 12 bases lay between the germline ends. The CDR3 sequence is 17 residues long. Germline V gives CDR1 LNHDA, CDR2 SQIVND (reference sequence). CDR3: CASSIDASGGSYNEQFF. In DNA form, the CDR3 reads TGTGCCAGTAGTATAGATGCGTCGGGCGGCTCCTACAATGAGCAGTTCTTC. Combining the CDR3 with reference TRBV19 and TRBJ2-1 gives the whole variable domain DGGITQSPKYLFRKEGQNVTLSCEQNLNHDAMYWYRQDPGQGLRLIYYSQIVNDFQKGDIAEGYSVSREKKESFPLTVTSAQKNPTAFYLCASSIDASGGSYNEQFFGPGTRLTVL.

This clonotype was counted only a few times. The chain combines TRBV12-3 or TRBV12-4 with TRBJ1-4; possibly TRBD1 for D (6 bases). Between the trimmed V and J ends, which lost 6 bases and 11 bases, there was a span of 25 bases. This CDR3 region has 16 residues. The CDR3: CASSLSDGGLWSKLFF. The CDR3 nucleotides are TGTGCCAGCAGCCTTTCCGACGGGGGGCTCTGGTCGAAACTGTTTTTT.